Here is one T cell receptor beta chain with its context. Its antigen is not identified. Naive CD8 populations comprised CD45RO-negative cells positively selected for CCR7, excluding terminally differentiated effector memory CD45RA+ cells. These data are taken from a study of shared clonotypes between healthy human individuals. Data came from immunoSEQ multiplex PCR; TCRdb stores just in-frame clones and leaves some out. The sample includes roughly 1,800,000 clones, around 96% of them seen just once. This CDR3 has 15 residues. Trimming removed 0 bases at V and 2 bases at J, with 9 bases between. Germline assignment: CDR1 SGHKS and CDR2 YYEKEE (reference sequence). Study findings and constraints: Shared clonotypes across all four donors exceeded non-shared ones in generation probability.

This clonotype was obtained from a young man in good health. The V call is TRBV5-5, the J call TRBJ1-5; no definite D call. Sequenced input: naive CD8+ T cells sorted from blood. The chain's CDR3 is CASSLDVLGNQPQHF. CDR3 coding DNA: TGTGCCAGCAGCTTGGATGTCTTGGGCAATCAGCCCCAGCATTTT.